These 32 T cell receptor beta chains came from one sample sequenced in a study of OX40 agonist ivuxolimab in advanced cancers. Some clones are missing from TCRdb's copy, which holds only in-frame ones; the method was immunoSEQ multiplex PCR. Among around 46,000 clones, about 89% were seen once, and the ten largest hold around a third. Specimen: CD4+ or CD8+ T cells sorted from blood, collected in a trial of the OX40 agonist ivuxolimab. Source of these receptors: an adult with an advanced solid tumor such as melanoma, head and neck, liver or kidney cancer.

The chain links TRBV2 to TRBJ2-2; D unresolved. Germline V gives CDR1 SNHLY, CDR2 FYNNEI. V was cut by 4 bases and J by 2 bases, with 17 bases left in between. This CDR3 spans 17 amino acids. The CDR3 sequence: CASSVPSSTPNTGELFF. CDR3 in DNA: TGTGCCAGCAGTGTACCTAGTTCTACCCCCAACACCGGGGAGCTGTTTTTT.

This clone showed up many times. This sequence joins TRBV9 and TRBJ1-2; 11 bases align to TRBD1. The ends lost 2 bases at V and 1 base at J; junction bases unmatched: 10. There are 18 residues in the CDR3. CDR1 is SGDLS, CDR2 YYNGEE, per germline. The CDR3 spells CASSVRPGQGDGNYGYTF. DNA for the CDR3: TGTGCCAGCAGCGTTAGACCGGGACAGGGGGACGGTAACTATGGCTACACCTTC. The whole variable domain, remainder taken from reference TRBV9 and TRBJ1-2, is DSGVTQTPKHLITATGQRVTLRCSPRSGDLSVYWYQQSLDQGLQFLIQYYNGEERAKGNILERFSAQQFPDLHSELNLSSLELGDSALYFCASSVRPGQGDGNYGYTFGSGTRLTVV.

This clone was found a few times. J is TRBJ2-7 and V is TRBV29-1; TRBD1 agrees at 8 bases. Germline loops: CDR1 SQVTM, CDR2 ANQGSEA. This CDR3 is 14 amino acids long. V was clipped by 7 bases and J by 2 bases; unmatched bases: 10. Here the CDR3 DNA reads TGCAGCGCCACGGACAGGGACAAGACCTACGAGCAGTACTTC. Its protein product is CSATDRDKTYEQYF.

This chain connects TRBV19 to TRBJ2-6; D tentatively reads TRBD1 or TRBD2 (5 bases each). The germline V gene encodes CDR1 LNHDA and CDR2 SQIVND (reference sequence). This CDR3 region has 16 residues. Between the trimmed V and J ends, which lost 5 bases and 0 bases, there was a span of 11 bases. CDR3 region: CASSLGRRSGANVLTF. DNA for the CDR3: TGTGCCAGTAGTCTGGGACGTCGCTCTGGGGCCAACGTCCTGACTTTC.

The V call is TRBV4-1, the J call TRBJ2-3; 11 nucleotides align to TRBD2. CDR1 MGHRA and CDR2 YSYEKL come from the germline V gene. This CDR3 has 17 residues. J was trimmed by 6 bases and V by 4 bases; bases with no gene match: 12. The CDR3 sequence is CASSLMTVAGGPDTQYF. The CDR3 bases are TGCGCCAGCAGCCTTATGACTGTAGCGGGGGGGCCGGATACGCAGTATTTT.

This chain connects TRBV9 to TRBJ2-5; D is uncertain. Trimming shortened V by 4 bases and J by 2 bases, and 12 bases separated the two germline ends. The CDR3 has 14 amino acids. Germline CDR1 is SGDLS and CDR2 is YYNGEE. The CDR3 sequence is CASSYDTSQETQYF. The CDR3 DNA is TGTGCCAGCAGCTACGACACTTCTCAAGAGACCCAGTACTTC.

This sequence joins TRBV27 and TRBJ2-3, with 14 bases identical to TRBD2. The CDR3 extends over 23 amino acids. V dropped 8 bases and J dropped 1; count of bases not matched to a gene: 26. Germline values: CDR1 MNHEY, CDR2 SMNVEV (reference sequence). CDR3 DNA: TGTGCCAGCCCCCCCAGTCCGGGACTAGCGGGAGAAGGTGTAAGTCTGGGCACAGATACGCAGTATTTT. Its protein product is CASPPSPGLAGEGVSLGTDTQYF.

V is TRBV23-1 and J is TRBJ1-2; 10 bases map to TRBD1. TRBV23-1 is identified as an open reading frame with a role that is uncertain. The CDR3 runs to 14 residues. After removal of 10 bases from V and 7 bases from J, the junction contained 12 bases not matched to a gene. The CDR3 reads CATKLRQGASGYTF. In DNA, the CDR3 is TGCGCCACCAAGTTACGACAGGGGGCGAGTGGCTACACCTTC.

The chain employs TRBV27 and TRBJ2-7; 8 nucleotides line up with TRBD2. The V gene end was trimmed by 3 bases and the J gene end by 4 bases; junction bases not matched to a gene: 5. Germline CDR1 MNHEY, CDR2 SMNVEV (reference sequence). This CDR3 comprises 14 residues. CDR3 in amino acids: CASSFSGSGYEQYF. CDR3 coding DNA: TGTGCCAGCAGTTTCAGCGGGAGCGGGTACGAGCAGTACTTC.

The V and J genes are TRBV7-9 and TRBJ2-1; D possibly corresponds to TRBD2 (6 bases). Germline V gives CDR1 SEHNR, CDR2 FQNEAQ (reference sequence). There are 13 residues in the CDR3. V lost 2 bases, J lost 6 bases, and 8 bases lay in between. The CDR3 sequence is CASSLWGVNEQFF. The CDR3 coding sequence is TGTGCCAGCAGCTTATGGGGGGTCAATGAGCAGTTCTTC.

The gene calls are TRBV6-1 and TRBJ2-1, with D possibly matching TRBD1 (6 bases). This CDR3 spans 12 amino acids. Germline values: CDR1 MNHNS, CDR2 SASEGT. With 6 bases removed from V and 10 bases from J, the gap between germline ends came to 13 bases. This chain's CDR3 is CASSLIQGEQFF. In DNA form, the CDR3 reads TGTGCCAGCAGCCTAATACAGGGAGAGCAGTTCTTC.

The genes are TRBV7-9 and TRBJ2-7; TRBD2 might be the D (5 bases). Trimming pared 0 bases from V and 7 bases from J, leaving 10 bases between. This CDR3 comprises 13 residues. Germline assignment: CDR1 SEHNR and CDR2 FQNEAQ (reference sequence). The CDR3 sequence is CASSLAAGREQYF. The CDR3 DNA follows: TGTGCCAGCAGCTTAGCGGCGGGCCGAGAGCAGTACTTC.

V gene TRBV5-1 combines with J gene TRBJ1-4; 7 bases match TRBD1. The CDR3 runs to 14 residues. J lost 7 bases, V lost 2 bases, and 5 bases had no gene match. The germline CDR1 and CDR2 sequences are SGHRS and YFSETQ. Here the CDR3 reads CASSLQGQSEKLFF. CDR3 nucleotide sequence: TGCGCCAGCAGCTTACAGGGGCAAAGTGAAAAACTGTTTTTT.

V usage is TRBV6-5 and J usage is TRBJ2-3; 7 bases match TRBD1. From germline, CDR1 is MNHEY and CDR2 SVGAGI. V lost 6 bases, J lost 2 bases, and 8 bases stayed unmatched. This CDR3 spans 15 amino acids. DNA for the CDR3: TGTGCCAGCAGCCCCGGGACAGTACTCACAGATACGCAGTATTTT. Amino acids: CASSPGTVLTDTQYF.

The CDR3 region has the DNA TGTGCCAGCAGCTATTGGACAGATGGACGAGCAGGGGGCAAAGGAGAGACCCAGTACTTC. Its translation is CASSYWTDGRAGGKGETQYF. The chain links TRBV13 to TRBJ2-5; 8 nucleotides line up with TRBD1. This CDR3 is built from 20 residues. After removal of 4 bases from V and 4 bases from J, the junction contained 23 bases not matched to a gene. Germline CDR1 and CDR2: PRHDT and FYEKMQ (reference sequence).

J is TRBJ1-1 and V is TRBV5-5; no definite D call. V lost 0 bases and J lost 0, with 3 bases in between. The CDR3 covers 13 residues. The germline gives CDR1 SGHKS, CDR2 YYEKEE (reference sequence). The CDR3 coding sequence is TGTGCCAGCAGCTTGGGGGTGAACACTGAAGCTTTCTTT. It yields the protein CASSLGVNTEAFF.

This clone has just one count. The V and J genes are TRBV6-5 and TRBJ2-7; tentative D call: TRBD1 (5 bases). V shed 0 bases and J shed 7 bases, with 19 bases lying between them. Germline CDR1 MNHEY, CDR2 SVGAGI. The CDR3 covers 16 residues. DNA for the CDR3: TGTGCCAGCAGTTACTCGAGTCGGAGCAGGGTGGTAGAGCAGTACTTC. Translating it yields CASSYSSRSRVVEQYF.

The chain recombines TRBV5-6 with TRBJ1-2; 10 bases are shared with TRBD1. The CDR3 totals 15 residues. V dropped 6 bases and J dropped 4; count of bases not matched to a gene: 9. The germline V gene has CDR1 SGHDT and CDR2 YYEEEE. CDR3 sequence reads: CASNKPRDRGYGYTF. CDR3 coding DNA: TGTGCCAGCAACAAGCCCCGGGACAGGGGCTATGGCTACACCTTC.

The chain carries TRBV6-5 and TRBJ2-3; D is uncertain. V gave up 2 bases and J gave up 1 base, with 7 bases separating them. CDR1 and CDR2 (germline): MNHEY, SVGAGI. There are 14 residues in the CDR3. The CDR3 here is CASSYVGGTDTQYF. The CDR3 nucleotides are TGTGCCAGCAGTTACGTCGGCGGCACAGATACGCAGTATTTT.

This clone was detected only a few times. V and J are TRBV7-9 and TRBJ2-3, with 7 bases that match TRBD2. The CDR3 runs 14 residues. V was pared by 8 bases and J by 0 bases, with 5 bases of the junction left unmatched. Germline V gives CDR1 SEHNR, CDR2 FQNEAQ (reference sequence). The CDR3 loop is CASRRAGSTDTQYF. DNA for the CDR3: TGTGCCAGCCGCAGAGCGGGAAGCACAGATACGCAGTATTTT.

This rearrangement joins TRBV13 to TRBJ2-7; 9 bases map to TRBD2. The CDR3 contains 16 residues. The V segment lost 3 bases and the J segment 0 bases; nucleotides outside the gene matches: 6. From germline, CDR1 is PRHDT and CDR2 FYEKMQ (reference sequence). The CDR3 DNA is TGTGCCAGCAGCTTCACGGGCGGGGGGGACTCCTACGAGCAGTACTTC. This translates into CASSFTGGGDSYEQYF.

V gene TRBV27 combines with J gene TRBJ2-7; 10 positions agree with TRBD2. Looked up from germline, CDR1 is MNHEY and CDR2 is SMNVEV (reference sequence). The J segment lost 4 bases and the V segment lost 5 bases, leaving 8 bases of the junction unmatched. The CDR3 runs 15 residues. The CDR3 here is CASSPGTSAQYEQYF. CDR3 DNA: TGTGCCAGCAGTCCGGGGACTAGCGCCCAGTACGAGCAGTACTTC.

J is TRBJ2-1 and V is TRBV6-1, with TRBD2 identical over 12 bases. CDR3 length: 13 amino acids. Germline V CDR1 and CDR2: MNHNS, SASEGT. J lost 8 bases, V lost 6 bases, and 2 bases had no gene match. The CDR3 protein is CASRTSGSYEQFF. CDR3 coding DNA: TGTGCCAGCAGGACTAGCGGGAGCTATGAGCAGTTCTTC.

This clone was picked up a small number of times. The chain employs TRBV19 and TRBJ2-1; no definite D call. This CDR3 is built from 11 residues. From germline, CDR1 is LNHDA and CDR2 SQIVND (reference sequence). Between the trimmed V and J ends, which lost 3 bases and 8 bases, there was a span of 5 bases. CDR3 residues: CASSITDEQFF. In DNA form, the CDR3 reads TGTGCCAGTAGTATCACCGATGAGCAGTTCTTC.

V and J are TRBV5-1 and TRBJ1-1; TRBD1 aligns across 8 bases. The V segment lost 5 bases and the J segment 8 bases; nucleotides outside the gene matches: 11. This CDR3 spans 14 amino acids. Germline V gives CDR1 SGHRS, CDR2 YFSETQ. In DNA, the CDR3 is TGCGCCAGCAGTCAAACCGCAGGGGGCAAGGAAGCTTTCTTT. Protein product: CASSQTAGGKEAFF.

The V and J genes are TRBV27 and TRBJ2-3, with 7 bases lining up with TRBD2. The V gene's germline CDR1 is MNHEY and CDR2 SMNVEV (reference sequence). The V segment lost 3 bases and the J segment 2 bases; nucleotides outside the gene matches: 5. The CDR3 covers 15 residues. CDR3 bases: TGTGCCAGCAGTTTTTTCGGGAGGTCCACAGATACGCAGTATTTT. Translated: CASSFFGRSTDTQYF.

V and J are TRBV29-1 and TRBJ2-7; D gene uncertain. The CDR3 consists of 12 residues. Between the trimmed V and J ends, which lost 6 bases and 4 bases, there was a span of 13 bases. Per germline, CDR1 SQVTM and CDR2 ANQGSEA. CDR3 bases: TGCAGCGTCCCGCGCCGTTTGTACGAGCAGTACTTC. The encoded protein is CSVPRRLYEQYF.

The chain is built from TRBV10-3 and TRBJ2-7; 10 nucleotides agree with TRBD2. CDR1 is ENHRY and CDR2 is SYGVKD in the germline V gene. The CDR3 is 19 residues long. J gave up 5 bases and V 3 bases, and 19 bases lay outside the gene matches. The CDR3 protein is CAISDIGGVQGLASHEQYF. The CDR3 coding sequence is TGTGCCATCAGTGATATAGGGGGTGTGCAGGGACTAGCGTCCCACGAGCAGTACTTC.

This clone was counted once. The chain joins TRBV9 to TRBJ2-1; no definite D call. Germline V CDR1 and CDR2: SGDLS, YYNGEE. The CDR3 covers 15 residues. Trimming shortened V by 0 bases and J by 0 bases, and 7 bases separated the two germline ends. CDR3 nucleotide sequence: TGTGCCAGCAGCGTAGCCAGCAGCTCCTACAATGAGCAGTTCTTC. Translated: CASSVASSSYNEQFF. Full variable domain (rest looked up from reference TRBV9 and TRBJ2-1): DSGVTQTPKHLITATGQRVTLRCSPRSGDLSVYWYQQSLDQGLQFLIQYYNGEERAKGNILERFSAQQFPDLHSELNLSSLELGDSALYFCASSVASSSYNEQFFGPGTRLTVL.

The chain combines TRBV6-5 with TRBJ2-1; TRBD2 matches 7 bases. Losses at the gene ends were 6 bases for V and 3 bases for J; bases not matched to a gene: 8. Germline V gives CDR1 MNHEY, CDR2 SVGAGI. The CDR3 extends over 15 amino acids. The CDR3 region has the DNA TGTGCCAGCAGCTCTTCCCCTAGCGGCTACAATGAGCAGTTCTTC. It specifies CASSSSPSGYNEQFF.

The J gene is TRBJ1-1, the V gene TRBV5-1; the match to TRBD1 covers 7 bases. The junction had 8 bases not matched to a gene; V was cut back by 4 bases and J by 8 bases. This CDR3 is 13 amino acids long. Germline CDR1 and CDR2: SGHRS and YFSETQ. DNA of the CDR3: TGCGCCAGCAGCCCCGGGACAGAGTTGGAAGCTTTCTTT. Translating it yields CASSPGTELEAFF.

The chain is built from TRBV27 and TRBJ1-1; no reliable D call. Germline V gene sequence: CDR1 MNHEY, CDR2 SMNVEV (reference sequence). V gave up 5 bases and J gave up 8 bases, with 24 bases separating them. The CDR3 consists of 16 residues. The CDR3 bases are TGTGCCAGCAGTCCTTCCGGTGGGCCTCTACACTTGGAAGCTTTCTTT. Amino acids: CASSPSGGPLHLEAFF.